These 5 T cell receptor beta chains came from one sample sequenced in a study of CD8+ T cells in alopecia areata. RNA was extracted and reverse transcribed into cDNA as the sequencing template. The repertoire was sequenced with immunoSEQ multiplex PCR; TCRdb's copy has only in-frame clones and lacks some. The repertoire has over 50,000 clones, roughly 44% of them found once; the top ten carry roughly 17%. Material: CD8+ T cells sorted from blood, obtained at week 0. The receptors stem from a human donor with alopecia areata.

The chain links TRBV9 to TRBJ2-2; D is unclear. V shed 5 bases and J shed 4 bases, with 12 bases lying between them. The CDR3 consists of 14 residues. CDR1 SGDLS and CDR2 YYNGEE come from the germline V gene. CDR3 region: CASSKGYGTGELFF. The CDR3 nucleotides read TGTGCCAGCAGTAAGGGATACGGCACCGGGGAGCTGTTTTTT.

The chain employs TRBV6-1 and TRBJ2-7; TRBD2 aligns across 7 bases. Per germline, CDR1 MNHNS and CDR2 SASEGT. The CDR3 runs 11 residues. The CDR3 DNA sequence: TGTGCGACCCGGGAGGTCTACGAGCAGTACTTC. Translated: CATREVYEQYF.

This clone was counted a few times. The chain combines TRBV21-1 with TRBJ2-2; the D segment call TRBD2 is taken from the table without a DNA check. TRBV21-1 is deemed a pseudogene. The CDR3 length is 15 residues. CDR3 DNA sequence: TGTGCCAGCAGCAGAACGGGAGGGTACACCGGGGAGCTGTTTTTT. Encoded protein: CASSRTGGYTGELFF.

This clone has only a few counts. The chain has TRBV27 and TRBJ2-6, with D possibly TRBD2 on 6 matching bases. Germline values: CDR1 MNHEY, CDR2 SMNVEV (reference sequence). The V end lost 2 bases, the J end lost 0 bases, and 20 bases lay between the germline ends. The CDR3 runs 20 residues. CDR3 nucleotide sequence: TGTGCCAGCAGTTTAGGGGGGTGGGACGGGAAGAGCTCTGGGGCCAACGTCCTGACTTTC. Translation: CASSLGGWDGKSSGANVLTF. The full variable domain, its missing parts supplied by reference TRBV27 and TRBJ2-6, is EAQVTQNPRYLITVTGKKLTVTCSQNMNHEYMSWYRQDPGLGLRQIYYSMNVEVTDKGDVPEGYKVSRKEKRNFPLILESPSPNQTSLYFCASSLGGWDGKSSGANVLTFGAGSRLTVL.

The table lists this clone with a few counts. The chain links TRBV5-6 to TRBJ2-2; 11 bases are shared with TRBD1. The CDR3 runs to 15 residues. Per germline, CDR1 SGHDT and CDR2 YYEEEE. V trimming: 5 bases; J trimming: 6 bases; junction bases outside the gene matches: 6. CDR3: CASRLGTGGSGELFF. In nucleotides, the CDR3 is TGTGCCAGCAGACTCGGGACAGGGGGATCCGGGGAGCTGTTTTTT.